This is a list of T cell receptor beta chains from one sample in a study of CD8+CD57+ T cells in acquired aplastic anemia. TCRdb re-analysed the reads in MiXCR, keeping a single row per CDR3 protein. Seen here are 150,000 to 200,000 distinct CDR3 sequences, 48% observed once, and the top ten hold under 15%. Source material: sorted CD4+, CD8+, or CD8+CD57+ T cells (not recorded which) from PBMCs. The receptors shown here come from a human donor with aplastic anemia. The conserved cysteine and the conserved F or W are not part of the CDR3 here. The D gene is left open where the match is weak.

J gene: TRBJ1-2
V gene: TRBV6-1
D gene: NA
CDR3 protein: ASSRGLRDGDYGYT

J gene: TRBJ1-1
V gene: TRBV5-4
D gene: NA
CDR3 protein: ASSLFGQLNTEAF

J gene: TRBJ2-1
V gene: TRBV11-1
D gene: NA
CDR3 protein: ASSYAVSSYNEQF

J gene: TRBJ1-5
V gene: TRBV6-1
D gene: NA
CDR3 protein: ASRTGLNQPQH

J gene: TRBJ1-1
V gene: TRBV7-8
D gene: NA
CDR3 protein: ASSTLGTKGTEAF

J gene: TRBJ1-1
V gene: TRBV20-1
D gene: NA
CDR3 protein: SAIRTEAF

J gene: TRBJ2-7
V gene: TRBV20-1
D gene: NA
CDR3 protein: SARKGGLNSYEQY

J gene: TRBJ2-7
V gene: TRBV5-5
D gene: NA
CDR3 protein: ASSLATGPYEQY

J gene: TRBJ2-2
V gene: TRBV24-1
D gene: NA
CDR3 protein: ATSDSGTDNTGELF

J gene: TRBJ2-7
V gene: TRBV9
D gene: NA
CDR3 protein: ASSLDAHEQY

J gene: TRBJ2-5
V gene: TRBV11-2
D gene: TRBD2
CDR3 protein: ASSYSYERGGVQETQY

J gene: TRBJ2-3
V gene: TRBV7-3
D gene: TRBD1
CDR3 protein: ASSIGQGAIDTQY

J gene: TRBJ1-1
V gene: TRBV2
D gene: NA
CDR3 protein: ASRRDMSNTEAF

J gene: TRBJ2-3
V gene: TRBV25-1
D gene: TRBD2
CDR3 protein: GTSGRGADTQY

J gene: TRBJ2-5
V gene: TRBV6-1
D gene: NA
CDR3 protein: ASTAAGLIKETQY

J gene: TRBJ2-5
V gene: TRBV29-1
D gene: TRBD2
CDR3 protein: SPTGGGETQY

J gene: TRBJ2-5
V gene: TRBV25-1
D gene: NA
CDR3 protein: ASSDTLTETQY

J gene: TRBJ1-1
V gene: TRBV5-1
D gene: TRBD1
CDR3 protein: ASRQRTGGTEAF

J gene: TRBJ1-2
V gene: TRBV7-3
D gene: NA
CDR3 protein: ASSAKDQNYGYT

J gene: TRBJ1-4
V gene: TRBV14
D gene: TRBD1
CDR3 protein: ASSQVRGRGEKLF

J gene: TRBJ1-3
V gene: TRBV25-1
D gene: NA
CDR3 protein: ASSANGRRWGNTIY

J gene: TRBJ2-2
V gene: TRBV12-3/TRBV12-4
D gene: NA
CDR3 protein: ASSLGGRAGELF

J gene: TRBJ1-6
V gene: TRBV18
D gene: NA
CDR3 protein: ASSPGGPFSDSPLH

J gene: TRBJ2-3
V gene: TRBV7-9
D gene: NA
CDR3 protein: ASSLGPVGTQY

J gene: TRBJ2-7
V gene: TRBV7-8
D gene: NA
CDR3 protein: ASSLGVHEQY

J gene: TRBJ1-6
V gene: TRBV10-3
D gene: TRBD1
CDR3 protein: AISGGDSSYNSPLH

J gene: TRBJ2-6
V gene: TRBV24-1
D gene: NA
CDR3 protein: ATSDPSLSGANVLT

J gene: TRBJ2-7
V gene: TRBV29-1
D gene: NA
CDR3 protein: SVGVDRAYEQY

J gene: TRBJ1-6
V gene: TRBV2
D gene: NA
CDR3 protein: ASSERNSPLH

J gene: TRBJ1-6
V gene: TRBV9
D gene: NA
CDR3 protein: ASGGANSPLH

J gene: TRBJ2-7
V gene: TRBV10-1
D gene: NA
CDR3 protein: ASSESRVRHYEQY

J gene: TRBJ2-4
V gene: TRBV6-1
D gene: NA
CDR3 protein: ASSDRTLIAKNIQY

J gene: TRBJ2-3
V gene: TRBV2
D gene: NA
CDR3 protein: ASKGEAGLADTQY

J gene: TRBJ2-7
V gene: TRBV14
D gene: TRBD2
CDR3 protein: ASSRLAGANYEQY

J gene: TRBJ1-1
V gene: TRBV19
D gene: NA
CDR3 protein: ASSEGLGTEAF

J gene: TRBJ2-5
V gene: TRBV5-5
D gene: NA
CDR3 protein: ASSLGLVLETQY

J gene: TRBJ2-1
V gene: TRBV9
D gene: TRBD2
CDR3 protein: ASSVGAGVLNEQF

J gene: TRBJ1-1
V gene: TRBV2
D gene: NA
CDR3 protein: ASGATTAGVEAF

J gene: TRBJ2-3
V gene: TRBV24-1
D gene: NA
CDR3 protein: ATSDLLDAQY

J gene: TRBJ1-1
V gene: TRBV11-1
D gene: TRBD1
CDR3 protein: ASSYGQGNTEAF

J gene: TRBJ1-6
V gene: TRBV20-1
D gene: TRBD1
CDR3 protein: SALVQGNNSPLH

J gene: TRBJ1-2
V gene: TRBV5-4
D gene: NA
CDR3 protein: ASSLDLGGYT

J gene: TRBJ2-7
V gene: TRBV2
D gene: TRBD2
CDR3 protein: ASSESGGPYEQY

J gene: TRBJ2-7
V gene: TRBV5-4
D gene: TRBD2
CDR3 protein: ASSLAGREKY

J gene: TRBJ2-7
V gene: TRBV19
D gene: NA
CDR3 protein: ASSMGVTPSEQY